The 18 T cell receptor beta chains presented below share a single source sample, sequenced in a study of T-cell reconstitution after alpha-beta-depleted transplantation in children. Points from the study as a whole: A year had passed since transplant, and T-cell counts and diversity by then came mostly from newly produced T cells.

These TCRs' antigens remain unknown. The library targeted TCRbeta and was prepared with unique molecular identifiers. TCRdb redid the calling of the PCR reads with MiXCR, one entry per CDR3 protein. The sample lists about 290,000 distinct CDR3 sequences; over 7% were seen once. This specimen was peripheral blood, taken 360 days after TCRalphabeta/CD19-depleted stem cell transplant. All receptors derive from a female patient aged 2-9 years who had a stem cell transplant for Fanconi anemia, so the T cells may come from the graft donor.

There are a few counts of this clonotype. This chain links TRBV7-6 with TRBJ1-1; no definite D call. This CDR3 region has 15 residues. Looked up from germline, CDR1 is SGHVS and CDR2 is FNYEAQ. Trimming removed 5 bases from V and 8 bases from J, with 21 bases in between. CDR3 in amino acids: CASSPFPVRHGEAFF. CDR3 DNA sequence: TGTGCCAGCAGCCCTTTCCCTGTACGGCATGGAGAAGCTTTCTTT. Full variable domain (rest looked up from reference TRBV7-6 and TRBJ1-1): GAGVSQSPRYKVTKRGQDVALRCDPISGHVSLYWYRQALGQGPEFLTYFNYEAQQDKSGLPNDRFSAERPEGSISTLTIQRTEQRDSAMYRCASSPFPVRHGEAFFGQGTRLTVV.

At least ten counts were recorded for this clonotype. The chain carries TRBV4-2 and TRBJ2-3; D gene unclear. Germline V gives CDR1 LGHNA, CDR2 YNFKEQ. Trimming left V 0 bases short and J 2 bases short, with 6 bases between. The CDR3 totals 14 residues. CDR3 in DNA: TGTGCCAGCAGCCAAGATCCCCCCACAGATACGCAGTATTTT. It specifies CASSQDPPTDTQYF.

The chain carries TRBV4-3 and TRBJ1-1; tentatively, D is TRBD1 (6 bases). The CDR3 spans 14 residues. Germline CDR1 LGHNA, CDR2 YSLEER. Trimming removed 4 bases from V and 10 bases from J, with 19 bases in between. The CDR3 loop reads CASSRSGQGRGAFF. As DNA, the CDR3 is TGCGCCAGCAGCCGGTCAGGCCAGGGGCGCGGAGCTTTCTTT.

This clonotype was observed at least ten times. The rearrangement joins TRBV28 to TRBJ2-1; D might be TRBD1 (5 bases). This CDR3 comprises 16 residues. In germline, CDR1 is MDHEN, CDR2 SYDVKM. V was cut by 4 bases and J by 5 bases, with 18 bases left in between. This CDR3 reads CASSSPGQGSHNEQFF. The CDR3 DNA reads TGTGCCAGCAGTTCGCCAGGGCAGGGCAGCCACAATGAGCAGTTCTTC.

There are a few counts of this clonotype. This chain uses TRBV6-2 or TRBV6-3 with TRBJ1-5; D may be TRBD1 (6 bases). The CDR3 has 19 amino acids. The germline V gene has CDR1 MNHEY and CDR2 SVGEGT. The V end was cut by 0 bases, the J end by 4 bases, with 22 bases between. CDR3 in DNA: TGTGCCAGCAGTTACTCGAAAACGGCAGGGGTTTACCGAAATCAGCCCCAGCATTTT. Translated: CASSYSKTAGVYRNQPQHF.

The sample holds a few counts of this clonotype. V is TRBV5-1 and J is TRBJ2-7; TRBD2 aligns across 14 bases. The germline gives CDR1 SGHRS, CDR2 YFSETQ. The CDR3 spans 15 residues. Trimming took 4 bases from V and 3 from J; bases not matched to a gene: 3. The CDR3 DNA sequence: TGCGCCAGCAGCCTCGGGACTAGCGGGGGCTACGAGCAGTACTTC. Translating gives CASSLGTSGGYEQYF.

This clonotype came up many times. The CDR3, as DNA: TGCAGTGCTAGCTCGGGCGTAGTGGAGGGTCCCTCCTATGGCTACACCTTC. Protein sequence: CSASSGVVEGPSYGYTF. The V gene is TRBV20-1, the J gene TRBJ1-2; D not resolved. There are 17 residues in the CDR3. V was clipped by 3 bases and J by 4 bases, with 24 bases between them. Germline V gives CDR1 DFQATT, CDR2 SNEGSKA (reference sequence).

This clonotype came up many times. The chain couples TRBV4-2 to TRBJ2-2, with 8 bases that match TRBD1. V lost 0 bases to trimming and J lost 6 bases; unmatched junction nucleotides: 6. The CDR3 covers 16 residues. Germline loops: CDR1 LGHNA, CDR2 YNFKEQ. The CDR3: CASSQEETGESGELFF. As DNA, the CDR3 is TGTGCCAGCAGCCAAGAGGAGACAGGGGAGTCCGGGGAGCTGTTTTTT.

This clonotype has just a few counts. V and J are TRBV5-5 and TRBJ1-2; D unclear. V lost 4 bases and J 4 bases, leaving 11 bases between the germline ends. From germline, CDR1 is SGHKS and CDR2 YYEKEE (reference sequence). This CDR3 region has 13 residues. CDR3 residues: CASSLAVIYGYTF. The CDR3 DNA follows: TGTGCCAGCAGCCTGGCGGTTATCTATGGCTACACCTTC.

A few counts support this clonotype. This chain uses TRBV6-2 or TRBV6-3 with TRBJ1-5; weak D call: TRBD1 (5 bases). CDR1 is MNHEY, CDR2 SVGEGT, per germline. V lost 2 bases, J lost 9 bases, and 8 bases lay in between. This CDR3 has 12 residues. The CDR3 protein is CASSYLGVPQHF. DNA for the CDR3: TGTGCCAGCAGTTACCTGGGGGTGCCCCAGCATTTT.

This clonotype occurred many times. The chain recombines TRBV3-1 with TRBJ2-1, with 9 bases lining up with TRBD2. The CDR3 runs 13 residues. V was clipped by 0 bases and J by 16 bases; unmatched bases: 7. The V gene's germline CDR1 is LGHDT and CDR2 YNNKEL (reference sequence). In nucleotides, the CDR3 is TGTGCCAGCAGCCAAGAGAATCCTAGCGGGATATTCTTC. Translating gives CASSQENPSGIFF.

This clonotype was detected a few times. The gene calls are TRBV18 and TRBJ2-7; possibly TRBD1 for D (6 bases). Looked up from germline, CDR1 is KGHSH and CDR2 is LQKENI. Deletions cut 4 bases from V and 1 base from J, with 11 bases between. The CDR3 loop spans 14 amino acids. CDR3 amino acids: CASSRQEPSYEQYF. The CDR3 coding sequence is TGTGCCAGCTCACGACAGGAACCATCCTACGAGCAGTACTTC.

In this sample, this clonotype turned up a few times. This sequence joins TRBV7-8 and TRBJ2-3; 7 nucleotides align to TRBD1. The CDR3 is made up of 15 amino acids. Trimming at V came to 7 bases and at J to 1 base, leaving 8 bases not matched to a gene. The germline CDR1 and CDR2 sequences are SGHVS and FQNEAQ. The CDR3 protein is CASNPNRGGTDTQYF. CDR3 bases: TGTGCCAGCAACCCCAACAGGGGTGGCACAGATACGCAGTATTTT.

This clonotype was recorded a few times. The V gene is TRBV7-9, the J gene TRBJ2-3; unclear D gene. V gave up 4 bases and J gave up 2 bases, with 16 bases separating them. CDR3 length equals 16 residues. Germline lookup yields CDR1 SEHNR and CDR2 FQNEAQ (reference sequence). CDR3 in DNA: TGTGCCAGCAGCTCCTACAGAGCAGGACCCACAGATACGCAGTATTTT. Translation: CASSSYRAGPTDTQYF. The full variable domain, rest sourced from reference TRBV7-9 and TRBJ2-3, is DTGVSQNPRHKITKRGQNVTFRCDPISEHNRLYWYRQTLGQGPEFLTYFQNEAQLEKSRLLSDRFSAERPKGSFSTLEIQRTEQGDSAMYLCASSSYRAGPTDTQYFGPGTRLTVL.

V usage is TRBV20-1 and J usage is TRBJ1-1, with no clear D. V lost 2 bases and J lost 0, with 7 bases in between. The CDR3 contains 13 residues. Germline-derived CDR1 and CDR2 are DFQATT and SNEGSKA (reference sequence). The CDR3 is CSARLQLNTEAFF. The CDR3, as DNA: TGCAGTGCTAGACTACAATTGAACACTGAAGCTTTCTTT.

This clonotype was observed a handful of times. CDR3 DNA sequence: TGTGCCACCCAGTCCCCGGGACAGGGATTGTACGAGCAGTACTTC. Encoded protein: CATQSPGQGLYEQYF. V usage is TRBV2 and J usage is TRBJ2-7; 9 bases align to TRBD1. The germline CDR1 and CDR2 sequences are SNHLY and FYNNEI. Trimming took 10 bases from V and 4 from J; bases not matched to a gene: 14. The CDR3 loop spans 15 amino acids.

The rearrangement joins TRBV5-4 to TRBJ2-5, with D perhaps matching TRBD1 (6 bases). Between the trimmed V and J ends, which lost 0 bases and 4 bases, there was a span of 16 bases. The CDR3 length is 16 residues. The germline V gene encodes CDR1 SGHNT and CDR2 YYREEE (reference sequence). CDR3: CASSLVGIQGRETQYF. The DNA of the CDR3 is TGTGCCAGCAGCTTGGTTGGAATCCAGGGGAGAGAGACCCAGTACTTC. Variable domain in full (rest from reference TRBV5-4 and TRBJ2-5): ETGVTQSPTHLIKTRGQQVTLRCSSQSGHNTVSWYQQALGQGPQFIFQYYREEENGRGNFPPRFSGLQFPNYSSELNVNALELDDSALYLCASSLVGIQGRETQYFGPGTRLLVL.

This clonotype was counted ten times or more. The chain joins TRBV25-1 to TRBJ2-5; D is ambiguous. Germline CDR1 and CDR2: MGHDK and SYGVNS. There are 15 residues in the CDR3. V lost 3 bases and J 0 bases, leaving 11 bases between the germline ends. DNA of the CDR3: TGTGCCAGCAGTGATAACCGGGTGTACCAAGAGACCCAGTACTTC. Protein: CASSDNRVYQETQYF. Looking up the rest from reference TRBV25-1 and TRBJ2-5 gives the full variable domain: EADIYQTPRYLVIGTGKKITLECSQTMGHDKMYWYQQDPGMELHLIHYSYGVNSTEKGDLSSESTVSRIRTEHFPLTLESARPSHTSQYLCASSDNRVYQETQYFGPGTRLLVL.